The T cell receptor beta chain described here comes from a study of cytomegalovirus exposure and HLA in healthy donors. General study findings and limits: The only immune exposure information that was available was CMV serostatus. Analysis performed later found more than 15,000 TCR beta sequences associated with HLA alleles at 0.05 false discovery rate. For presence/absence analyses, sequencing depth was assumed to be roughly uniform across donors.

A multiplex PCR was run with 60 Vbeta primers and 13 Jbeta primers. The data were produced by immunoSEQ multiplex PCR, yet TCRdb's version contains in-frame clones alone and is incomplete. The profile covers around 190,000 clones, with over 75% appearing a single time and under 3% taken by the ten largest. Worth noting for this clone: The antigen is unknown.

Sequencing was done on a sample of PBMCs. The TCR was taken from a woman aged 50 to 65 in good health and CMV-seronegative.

CDR3 coding DNA: TGTGCCAGCAGTCCCCCCGGGGAGACCCAGTACTTC. Protein product: CASSPPGETQYF. This sequence joins TRBV6-5 and TRBJ2-5; D gene uncertain. The V gene's germline CDR1 is MNHEY and CDR2 SVGAGI. Trimming cost V 5 bases and J 5 bases, with 9 bases left between them. The CDR3 is 12 amino acids.